This T cell receptor (beta chain) was observed in a study of cytomegalovirus exposure and HLA in healthy donors listed by TCRdb under 2017. Study-level background: An earlier analysis of roughly 630 of the donors reported 250 to 300 Gb of sequence data and more than 90 million unique TCR beta sequences from about 179 million T cells. An early release covering approximately 600 HLA-typed donors comprised approximately 300 gigabases of sequencing data and roughly 85 million unique TCR sequences. The genetic ancestry cluster associated with self-reported Caucasian donors included approximately 85% of the 398 genotyped donors. The study was designed to test whether signatures of past pathogen exposure could be identified by cataloging public T cell receptors. The study profiled the T cell repertoires of more than 500 subjects by immunosequencing and related them to cytomegalovirus serostatus. Besides the first cohort of 666 subjects, a separate validation cohort made up of around 120 different subjects was used. The study combined high-throughput TCR immunosequencing, statistical association of individual TCRs with disease status, and machine learning to predict cytomegalovirus infection status. In a later analysis, previously published TCR beta repertoires from roughly 710 donors were re-analyzed and high-resolution HLA genotyping was added so that TCR occurrence patterns could be studied. In the later analysis, no new phenotypic data were used to find candidate immune exposures; instead, reliance was placed on TCR beta sequences and their occurrence across donors. An earlier analysis of 587 of the donors used high-throughput TCR beta sequencing to judge whether each TCR beta V gene segment behaved as functional or pseudogenic. Alongside the repertoire data, information on donor age, sex, ethnicity and CMV serostatus was compiled. In a later genetic analysis, genome-wide SNP genotypes for about 55% of the roughly 670 donors were used, and that subset was treated as a discovery cohort. Every discovery cohort repertoire had been produced on one sequencing platform. HLA typing included class I and class II loci at four-digit resolution. Typing coverage differed by locus: A, B, C, DRB1 and DQB1 were typed in about 620-640 donors, DQA1 in about 550, DPA1 in approximately 610, and DPB1 in roughly 450. Five DR-DQ haplotypes were treated as single units for association and clustering because of strong linkage in the cohort. Among some 400 genotyped donors of the cohort, an average of approximately 220,000 unique TCR beta nucleotide sequences was sequenced per donor, of which 15% to 20% were non-productive. The investigation overall reported the following: The sequencing pipeline was judged likely to have produced a cluster of highly shared sequence variants as a technical artifact. Presence/absence analyses assumed roughly uniform sequencing depth across donors, an assumption that may not hold. In an earlier analysis of several hundred of the donors, most TCR beta V segments were observed in productive rearrangements about 90% or about 30% of the time, broadly matching IMGT annotations. A later analysis reported that several top co-occurrence clusters appeared linked to parvovirus B19, influenza, CMV and Epstein-Barr virus. Linkage disequilibrium might explain the correlated functional status among segregating V segments, but an unknown experimental factor could not be ruled out. The classifier was reported to diagnose cytomegalovirus status with high specificity and sensitivity in both the original and validation cohorts. Most TCR sequences were observed very rarely across donors, whereas some public TCRs were present in many individuals. An association between a missense DCLRE1C variant and V-gene and J-gene trimming of TCR beta chains was found in a later genetic analysis and replicated in an independent cohort. According to a later analysis, most CMV-associated TCR beta chains appeared to be HLA-restricted, and the HLA associations seemed to be driven largely by CMV exposure. When HLA alleles, especially DR and DQ, strongly co-occurred, attributing TCR associations to individual alleles was difficult. The only immune exposure information available for the cohort was CMV serostatus. Because the 87-base-pair reads could not distinguish some IMGT-functional V segments, including TRBV6-2 and TRBV6-3, those segments were excluded. A later analysis associated about 17,000 TCR beta sequences with specific HLA alleles at a false discovery rate of 0.05. A total of roughly 160 TCR beta chains were listed by the study as associated with cytomegalovirus. A further reported finding was that TCR beta sequences accurately predicted the HLA-A and HLA-B alleles for most subjects in the first cohort. According to the authors, the approach could potentially be generalized to other disease states and immunological phenotypes. Compared with equally common non-associated chains, HLA-associated TCR beta chains in a later analysis were more clonally expanded and had lower generation probabilities. Because counts were too low, seventeen rarely observed V segments, including chromosome 9 orphons, were excluded from the earlier analysis of 587 of the donors. Three of the identified cytomegalovirus-associated TCR beta chains were confirmed in vitro to be specific for cytomegalovirus antigens. In a later genetic analysis, fewer N-insertions in productive TCRs were reported among donors in an Asian-associated ancestry cluster than the roughly 700-donor mean. HLA typing was unavailable for some donors at each locus, so association tests used only the typed subset. In a later analysis, the rate of TCR association differed among HLA loci, with DRB1 alleles having the most associated TCRs and HLA-C alleles having the fewest. The cohort was sequenced for TCR beta chains only, and without alpha or paired-chain data the features that could be detected were limited.

The library was made by the immunoSEQ multiplex PCR assay. For the multiplex PCR, a mixture combining 60 forward primers for TCR Vbeta segments and 13 reverse primers for TCR Jbeta segments was used. A multiplex PCR assay on genomic DNA amplified the CDR3 region of rearranged TCR beta genes. Amplified TCR beta libraries were sequenced as 87-base-pair reads on the Illumina HiSeq System. The paper's processing steps were these. A later analysis tallied roughly 78 million unique TCR beta chains across the 650 to 750 repertoires, and about 10 million of those chains were shared by two or more donors. Raw reads were error-corrected and collapsed into unique sequences with a nearest-neighbor algorithm that merged closely related sequences to remove PCR and sequencing errors. CDR3 sequences were aligned to IMGT reference sequences to assign V, D and J gene segments. For a sequence to be retained, a match of at least six nucleotides to both a V gene segment and a J gene segment was required. A rearrangement counted as productive if the CDR3 had no stop codons and remained in frame with V and J, and every other rearrangement counted as non-productive. CDR3 was defined by IMGT convention, running from the second conserved V-encoded cysteine to the conserved J-encoded phenylalanine. The earlier analysis of some 600 of the donors excluded sequences that lacked an unambiguous match to a single V gene segment. An earlier analysis of some 610 of the donors called V segments functional above 56.7% productive rearrangements and segregating when the between-donor standard deviation exceeded 5%. A statistical classification framework was built to diagnose cytomegalovirus status from the catalog of TCR beta chain sequences. V and J gene assignment, in a later analysis, came from comparing TCR nucleotide sequences with IMGT/GENE-DB human TR gene sequences. In a later analysis, CDR3 sequences and most-parsimonious VDJ recombination scenarios were assigned using the TCRdist pipeline. In a later analysis, every TCR beta chain was defined by the combination of its CDR3 amino acid sequence and its V-gene family, and reads without a unique V-gene family were dropped. In a later analysis, some 600 highly shared, low-generation-probability nucleotide sequences were removed to address suspected cross-contamination and a sequencing artifact. For each public chain, a later analysis derived a clonal expansion index from normalized ranks of inferred template counts within each repertoire. In a later analysis, generation probabilities were computed using a VDJ recombination model fitted to out-of-frame rearrangements, and the results were checked against IGoR. In a later analysis, hypergeometric tests were used to score TCR-TCR, TCR-HLA and TCR-CMV co-occurrence, with a repertoire-size bias correction applied to TCR pairs. False discovery rates were estimated in a later analysis by permuting HLA or CMV assignments 20 times. In a later analysis, co-occurring TCRs were grouped with DBSCAN, and TCRdist sequence similarity was added when clustering was performed within HLA-allele-positive subsets. Repertoires with fewer than 30,000 or more than 120,000 public chains were left out of co-occurrence clustering, as were five repertoires with anomalous nucleotide sharing. TCRdb limited this immuneACCESS table to in-frame rearrangements with V and J called. A share of clones is missing; checked studies link under half to unresolved V genes, and the rest is unexplained. The DNA gave D and trimming, while V, J and clone size come from that table. Counted in this sample were roughly 150,000 clones; 75% of them appeared once. The leading ten clones occupy about 11% of the sample.

Turning to this clone: What antigen it recognizes has not been identified. Base qualities were left out, and no much larger clone turns up one base away.

The cohort was made up of several hundred healthy bone marrow donors. Cohort members were all nominally healthy when sampled, although unrecorded immune exposures were likely present. The donor was CMV seropositive and belonged to the group of about 290 seropositive cohort members. Every donor gave a peripheral blood sample, and the peripheral blood mononuclear cells from that sample were used for TCR beta sequencing. Genomic DNA was extracted from the blood cell samples with the Qiagen DNeasy Blood Extraction Kit. Trimming removed 8 bases from V and 1 base from J; the gene matches leave 5 bases unexplained. The CDR3 runs 14 residues from the cysteine to the phenylalanine. The only DNA kept is the CDR3, 42 bases in frame from the first base. In the germline V gene, CDR1 corresponds to MDHEN and CDR2 to SYDVKM.

The specimen sequenced was PBMCs. The chain is encoded by TRBV28 joined to TRBJ1-1; TRBD1 lines up with 9 middle nucleotides. This TCR derives from a young man in good health and CMV-seropositive. The CDR3 sequence is CASFRGQGNTEAFF. The base sequence is TGTGCCAGCTTTCGGGGACAGGGGAACACTGAAGCTTTCTTT.